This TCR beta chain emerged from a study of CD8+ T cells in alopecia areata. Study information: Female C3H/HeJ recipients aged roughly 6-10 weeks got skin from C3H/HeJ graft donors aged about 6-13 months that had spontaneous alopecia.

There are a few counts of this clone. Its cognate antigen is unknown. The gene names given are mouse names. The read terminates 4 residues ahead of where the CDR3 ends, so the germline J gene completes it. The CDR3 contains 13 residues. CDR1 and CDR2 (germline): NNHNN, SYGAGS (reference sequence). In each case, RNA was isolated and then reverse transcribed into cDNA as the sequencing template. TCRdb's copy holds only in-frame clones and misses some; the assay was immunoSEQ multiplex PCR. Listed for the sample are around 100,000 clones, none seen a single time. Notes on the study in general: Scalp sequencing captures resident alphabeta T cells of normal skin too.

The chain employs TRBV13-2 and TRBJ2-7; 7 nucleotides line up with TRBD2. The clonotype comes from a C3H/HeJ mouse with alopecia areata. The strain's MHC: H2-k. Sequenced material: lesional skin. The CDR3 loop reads CASGDVGGDEQYF. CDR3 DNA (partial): TGTGCCAGCGGTGACGTGGGGGGAGAT.